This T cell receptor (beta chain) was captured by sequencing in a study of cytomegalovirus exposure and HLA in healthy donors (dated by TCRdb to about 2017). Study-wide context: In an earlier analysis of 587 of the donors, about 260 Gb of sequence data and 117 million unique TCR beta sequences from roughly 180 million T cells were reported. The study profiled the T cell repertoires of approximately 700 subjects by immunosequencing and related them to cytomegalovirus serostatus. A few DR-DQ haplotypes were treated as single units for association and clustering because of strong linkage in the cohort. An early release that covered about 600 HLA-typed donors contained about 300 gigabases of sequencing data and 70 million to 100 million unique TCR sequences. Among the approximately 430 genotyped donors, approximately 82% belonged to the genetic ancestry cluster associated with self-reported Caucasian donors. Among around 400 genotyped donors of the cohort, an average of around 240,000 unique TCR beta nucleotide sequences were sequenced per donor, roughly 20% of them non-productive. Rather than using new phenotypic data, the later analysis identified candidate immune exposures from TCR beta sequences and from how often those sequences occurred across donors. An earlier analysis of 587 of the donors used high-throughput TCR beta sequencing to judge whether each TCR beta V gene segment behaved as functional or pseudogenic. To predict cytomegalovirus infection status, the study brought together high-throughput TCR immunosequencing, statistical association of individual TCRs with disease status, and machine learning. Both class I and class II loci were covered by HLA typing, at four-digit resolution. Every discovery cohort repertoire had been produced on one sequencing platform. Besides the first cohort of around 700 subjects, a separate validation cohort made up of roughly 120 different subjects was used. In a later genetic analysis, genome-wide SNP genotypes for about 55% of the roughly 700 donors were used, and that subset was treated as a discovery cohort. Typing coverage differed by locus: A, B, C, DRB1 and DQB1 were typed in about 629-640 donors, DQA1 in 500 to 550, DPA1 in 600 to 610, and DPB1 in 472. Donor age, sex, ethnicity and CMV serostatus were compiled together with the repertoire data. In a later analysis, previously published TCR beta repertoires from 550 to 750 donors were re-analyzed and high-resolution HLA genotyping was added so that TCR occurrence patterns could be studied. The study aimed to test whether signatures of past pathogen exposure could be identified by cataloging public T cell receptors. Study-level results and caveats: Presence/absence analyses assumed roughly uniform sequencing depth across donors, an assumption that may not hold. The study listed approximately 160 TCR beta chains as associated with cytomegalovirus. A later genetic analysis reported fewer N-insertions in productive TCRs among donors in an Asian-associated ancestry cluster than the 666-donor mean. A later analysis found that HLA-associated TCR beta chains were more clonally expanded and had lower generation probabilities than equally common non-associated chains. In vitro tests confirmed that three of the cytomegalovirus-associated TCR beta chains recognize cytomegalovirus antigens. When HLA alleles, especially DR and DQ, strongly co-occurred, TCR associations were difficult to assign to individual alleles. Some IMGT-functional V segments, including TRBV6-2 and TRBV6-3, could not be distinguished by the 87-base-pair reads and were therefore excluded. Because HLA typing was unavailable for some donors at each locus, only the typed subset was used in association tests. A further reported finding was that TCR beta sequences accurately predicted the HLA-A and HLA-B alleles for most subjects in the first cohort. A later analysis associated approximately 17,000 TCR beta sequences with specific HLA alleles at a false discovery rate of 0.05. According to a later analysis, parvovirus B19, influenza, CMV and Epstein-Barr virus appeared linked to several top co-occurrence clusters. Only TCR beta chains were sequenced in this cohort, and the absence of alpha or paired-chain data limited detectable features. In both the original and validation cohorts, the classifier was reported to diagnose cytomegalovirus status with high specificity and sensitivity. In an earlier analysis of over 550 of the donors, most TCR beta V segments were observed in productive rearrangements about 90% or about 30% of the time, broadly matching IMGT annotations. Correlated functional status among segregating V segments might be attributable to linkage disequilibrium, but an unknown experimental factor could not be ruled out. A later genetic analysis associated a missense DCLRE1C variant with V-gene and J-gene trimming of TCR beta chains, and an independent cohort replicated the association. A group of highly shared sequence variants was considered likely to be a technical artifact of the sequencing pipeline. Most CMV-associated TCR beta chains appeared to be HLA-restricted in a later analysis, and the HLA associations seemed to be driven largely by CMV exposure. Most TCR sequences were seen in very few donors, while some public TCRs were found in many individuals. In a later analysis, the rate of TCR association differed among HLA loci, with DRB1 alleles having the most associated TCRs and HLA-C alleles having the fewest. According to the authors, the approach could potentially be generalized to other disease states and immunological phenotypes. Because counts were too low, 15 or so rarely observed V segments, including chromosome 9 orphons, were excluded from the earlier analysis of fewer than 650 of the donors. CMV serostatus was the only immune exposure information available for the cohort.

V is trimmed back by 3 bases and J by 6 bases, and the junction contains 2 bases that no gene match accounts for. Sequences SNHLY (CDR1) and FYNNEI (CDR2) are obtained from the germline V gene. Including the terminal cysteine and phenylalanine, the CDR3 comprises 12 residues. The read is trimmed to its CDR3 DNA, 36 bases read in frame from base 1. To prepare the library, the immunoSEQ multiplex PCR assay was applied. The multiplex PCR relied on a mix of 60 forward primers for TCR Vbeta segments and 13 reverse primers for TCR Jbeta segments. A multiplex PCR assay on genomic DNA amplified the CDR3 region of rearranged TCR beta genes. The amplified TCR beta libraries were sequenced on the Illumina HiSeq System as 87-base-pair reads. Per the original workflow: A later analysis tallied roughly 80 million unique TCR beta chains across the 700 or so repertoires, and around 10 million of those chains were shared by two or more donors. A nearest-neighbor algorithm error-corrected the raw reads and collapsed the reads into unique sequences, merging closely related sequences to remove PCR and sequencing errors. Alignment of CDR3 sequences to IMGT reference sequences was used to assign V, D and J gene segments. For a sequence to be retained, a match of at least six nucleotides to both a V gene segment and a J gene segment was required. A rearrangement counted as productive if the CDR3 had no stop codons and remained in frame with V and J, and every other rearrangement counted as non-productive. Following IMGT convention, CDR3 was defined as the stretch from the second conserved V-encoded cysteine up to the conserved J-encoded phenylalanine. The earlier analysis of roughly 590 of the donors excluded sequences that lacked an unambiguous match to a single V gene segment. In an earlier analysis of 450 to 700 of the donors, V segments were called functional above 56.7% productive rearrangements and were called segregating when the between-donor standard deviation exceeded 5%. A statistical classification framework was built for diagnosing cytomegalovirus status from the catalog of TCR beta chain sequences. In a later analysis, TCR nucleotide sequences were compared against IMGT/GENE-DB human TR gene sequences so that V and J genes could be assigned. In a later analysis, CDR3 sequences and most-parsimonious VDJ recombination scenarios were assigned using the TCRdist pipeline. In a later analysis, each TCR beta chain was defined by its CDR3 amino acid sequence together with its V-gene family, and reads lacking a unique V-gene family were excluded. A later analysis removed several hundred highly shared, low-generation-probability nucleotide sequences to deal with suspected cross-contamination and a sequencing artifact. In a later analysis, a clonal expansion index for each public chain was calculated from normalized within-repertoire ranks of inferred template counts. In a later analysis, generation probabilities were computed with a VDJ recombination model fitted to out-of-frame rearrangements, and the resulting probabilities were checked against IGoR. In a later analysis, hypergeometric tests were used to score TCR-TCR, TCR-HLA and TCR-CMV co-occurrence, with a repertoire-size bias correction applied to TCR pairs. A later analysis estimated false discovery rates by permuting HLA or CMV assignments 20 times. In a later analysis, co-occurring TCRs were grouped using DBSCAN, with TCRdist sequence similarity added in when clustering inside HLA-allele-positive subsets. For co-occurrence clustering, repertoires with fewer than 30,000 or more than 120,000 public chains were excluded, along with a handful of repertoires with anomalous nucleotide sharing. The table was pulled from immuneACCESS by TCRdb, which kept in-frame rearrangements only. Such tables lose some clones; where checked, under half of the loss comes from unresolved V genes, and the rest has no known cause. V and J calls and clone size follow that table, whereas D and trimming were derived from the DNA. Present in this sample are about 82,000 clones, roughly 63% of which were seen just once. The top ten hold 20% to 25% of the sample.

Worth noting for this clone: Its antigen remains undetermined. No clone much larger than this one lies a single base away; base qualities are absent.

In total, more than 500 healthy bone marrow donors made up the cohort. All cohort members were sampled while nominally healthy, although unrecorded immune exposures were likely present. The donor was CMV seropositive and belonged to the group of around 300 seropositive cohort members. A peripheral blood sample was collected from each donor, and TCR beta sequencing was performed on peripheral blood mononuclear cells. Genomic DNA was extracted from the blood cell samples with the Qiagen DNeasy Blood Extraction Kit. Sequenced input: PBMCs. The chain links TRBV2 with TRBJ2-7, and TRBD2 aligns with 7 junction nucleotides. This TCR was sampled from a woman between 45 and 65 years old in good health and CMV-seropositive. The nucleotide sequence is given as TGTGCCAGCAGTGAGGGGGGGGGCGAGCAGTACTTC. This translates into CASSEGGGEQYF.